A selection of T cell receptor beta chains follows, all from one sample in a study of blood T cell repertoires in COVID-19. The data were produced by immunoSEQ multiplex PCR, yet TCRdb's version contains in-frame clones alone and is incomplete. The sample holds some 90,000 clones, about 82% seen once. Sequenced sample: peripheral blood. The source is a human donor in a cohort sampled during active COVID-19. Both conserved end residues are part of each CDR3. A D gene is named only where the DNA matches it firmly.

D | J | V | DNA | CDR3
TRBD2 | TRBJ2-1 | TRBV3-1/TRBV3-2 | TGTGCCAGCAGCCATAATCAAGCGGGAGGGTTCAATGAGCAGTTCTTC | CASSHNQAGGFNEQFF
TRBD1 | TRBJ1-2 | TRBV5-1 | TGCGCCAGCAGCGGGACAGACTATGGCTACACCTTC | CASSGTDYGYTF
. | TRBJ1-2 | TRBV12-3/TRBV12-4 | TGTGCCAGCAGCCACCGACAGAATGGCTACACCTTC | CASSHRQNGYTF
TRBD2 | TRBJ2-3 | TRBV19 | TGTGCCAGTAGTAGAACTAGCGGGGGGGCCCGCACAGATACGCAGTATTTT | CASSRTSGGARTDTQYF
TRBD2 | TRBJ2-1 | TRBV11-3 | TGTGCCAGCAGCATAGCGGGAGGCGGTGAGCAGTTCTTC | CASSIAGGGEQFF
. | TRBJ2-5 | TRBV19 | TGTGCCAGTAGTGTCGGGGTGTACCAAGAGACCCAGTACTTC | CASSVGVYQETQYF
. | TRBJ1-3 | TRBV19 | TGTGCCAGTAGCCAGGGCAGTGGATCAAACACCATATATTTT | CASSQGSGSNTIYF
. | TRBJ2-7 | TRBV27 | TGTGCCAGCAGTTCCGGACTAAACTCCTACGAGCAGTACTTC | CASSSGLNSYEQYF
TRBD2 | TRBJ2-3 | TRBV28 | TGTGCCAGCAGCCGACTAGCGGGAGGGATCACAGATACGCAGTATTTT | CASSRLAGGITDTQYF
. | TRBJ1-4 | TRBV19 | TGTGCCAGTAGTAGGCGGAAGCTTCATGAAAAACTGTTTTTT | CASSRRKLHEKLFF
. | TRBJ2-2 | TRBV19 | TGTGCCAGTAGTATTGGTCAGGGGAACACCGGGGAGCTGTTTTTT | CASSIGQGNTGELFF
. | TRBJ2-7 | TRBV27 | TGTGCCAGCAGTCCGGACTTTAACTACGAGCAGTACTTC | CASSPDFNYEQYF
. | TRBJ2-2 | TRBV18 | TGTGCCAGCTCCCCCAGGCAGGGGACCACCGGGGAGCTGTTTTTT | CASSPRQGTTGELFF